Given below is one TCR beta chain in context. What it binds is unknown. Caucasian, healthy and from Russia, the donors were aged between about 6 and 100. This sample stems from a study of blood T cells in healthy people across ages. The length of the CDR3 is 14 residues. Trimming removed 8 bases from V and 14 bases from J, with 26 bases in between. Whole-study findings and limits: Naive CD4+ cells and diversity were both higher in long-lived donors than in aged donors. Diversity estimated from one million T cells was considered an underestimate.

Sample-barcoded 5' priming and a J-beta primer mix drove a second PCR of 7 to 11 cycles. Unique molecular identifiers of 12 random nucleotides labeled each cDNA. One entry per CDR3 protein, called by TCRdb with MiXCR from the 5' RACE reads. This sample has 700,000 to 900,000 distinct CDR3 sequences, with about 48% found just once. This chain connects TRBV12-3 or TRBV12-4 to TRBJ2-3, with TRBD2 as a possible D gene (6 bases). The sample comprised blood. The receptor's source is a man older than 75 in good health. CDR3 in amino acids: CASSGLREGRDAYF. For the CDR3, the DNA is TGTGCCAGCTCGGGGTTGCGGGAAGGTAGAGACGCGTATTTT.